These 23 T cell receptor beta chains share one sample of origin, sequenced in a study of blood T cell repertoires in COVID-19. TCRdb keeps only in-frame clones here, not all; method: immunoSEQ multiplex PCR. The data contain some 370,000 clones, 89% of them singletons. Sequenced sample: peripheral blood. The receptor set was obtained from a man in his forties with acute or convalescent COVID-19.

V is TRBV6-2 or TRBV6-3 and J is TRBJ2-3, with TRBD2 identical over 11 bases. The CDR3 runs 16 residues. The trim removed 0 bases at V and 4 bases at J, leaving 3 bases unmatched. Germline-derived CDR1 and CDR2 are MNHEY and SVGEGT. The DNA for the CDR3 is TGTGCCAGCAGTTACTCTAGCGGGGGGGGCTCAGATACGCAGTATTTT. Translated, it gives CASSYSSGGGSDTQYF.

The V gene is TRBV30, the J gene TRBJ1-2; D is perhaps TRBD1 (6 bases). CDR1 is GTSNPN, CDR2 SVGIG, per germline (reference sequence). This CDR3 has 12 amino acids. The V end was cut by 4 bases, the J end by 2 bases, with 8 bases between. The CDR3, as DNA: TGTGCCTGGACAGGGGCGAACTATGGCTACACCTTC. Translating it yields CAWTGANYGYTF.

The chain recombines TRBV12-3 or TRBV12-4 with TRBJ2-7; D is ambiguous. V was pared by 6 bases and J by 4 bases, with 10 bases between. CDR3 length: 12 amino acids. In DNA form, the CDR3 reads TGTGCCAGCAGACCGGAGATTTACGAGCAGTACTTC. Its translation is CASRPEIYEQYF.

The chain employs TRBV3-1 (or the pseudogene TRBV3-2) and TRBJ1-1; a possible D gene is TRBD1 (6 bases). Germline lookup yields CDR1 LGHDT and CDR2 YNNKEL (reference sequence). V lost 7 bases to trimming and J lost 4 bases, with 16 bases between them. The CDR3 sequence is 14 residues long. The CDR3 sequence: CASNLPDRTTEAFF. Written as DNA, the CDR3 is TGTGCCAGCAACCTTCCCGACAGGACCACTGAAGCTTTCTTT.

The J gene is TRBJ1-2, the V gene TRBV5-4; 7 bases are shared with TRBD1. CDR3 length: 14 residues. Germline trimming cut 6 bases from V and 5 bases from J; bases unmatched to any gene: 10. Germline V gene lookup returns CDR1 SGHNT and CDR2 YYREEE (reference sequence). CDR3 bases: TGTGCCAGCACCGCAGGGGGACAGCTTTATGGCTACACCTTC. It codes for CASTAGGQLYGYTF. The variable domain in full, completed from reference TRBV5-4 and TRBJ1-2, reads ETGVTQSPTHLIKTRGQQVTLRCSSQSGHNTVSWYQQALGQGPQFIFQYYREEENGRGNFPPRFSGLQFPNYSSELNVNALELDDSALYLCASTAGGQLYGYTFGSGTRLTVV.

This chain links TRBV9 with TRBJ2-3; 10 positions match TRBD2. After removal of 2 bases from V and 3 bases from J, the junction contained 12 bases not matched to a gene. CDR3 length: 18 amino acids. CDR1 is SGDLS and CDR2 is YYNGEE in the germline V gene. As DNA, the CDR3 is TGTGCCAGCAGCGTCCAGCCCCTACTAGCGGGGATGACAGATACGCAGTATTTT. Protein sequence: CASSVQPLLAGMTDTQYF.

This clone is a singleton in its sample. The chain joins TRBV10-1 to TRBJ2-7; 13 bases align to TRBD2. Germline trimming cut 0 bases from V and 1 base from J; bases unmatched to any gene: 9. The length of the CDR3 is 19 residues. The germline gives CDR1 WNHNN, CDR2 SYGVQD (reference sequence). CDR3 sequence (DNA): TGCGCCAGCAGTGAGTCCCTCTCTGGACTAGCGGGGGTGTCCTACGAGCAGTACTTC. Translating it yields CASSESLSGLAGVSYEQYF.

The chain carries TRBV4-1 and TRBJ2-5; D is perhaps TRBD2 (5 bases). The CDR3 is made up of 14 amino acids. Trimming removed 0 bases from V and 9 bases from J, with 14 bases in between. Germline assignment: CDR1 MGHRA and CDR2 YSYEKL. The CDR3 region has the DNA TGCGCCAGCAGCCAAGATAACCCATTGGAGGCCCAGTACTTC. Translated, it gives CASSQDNPLEAQYF.

This chain uses TRBV30 with TRBJ1-1, with TRBD1 as a possible D gene (5 bases). Trimming stripped 8 bases from V and 0 bases from J, with 13 bases between. The germline CDR1 and CDR2 sequences are GTSNPN and SVGIG (reference sequence). CDR3 length: 13 amino acids. This CDR3 reads CAPRAPLNTEAFF. The CDR3, as DNA: TGTGCCCCCAGGGCCCCCTTGAACACTGAAGCTTTCTTT.

The chain has TRBV28 and TRBJ2-2, with unresolved D. With 2 bases removed from V and 1 base from J, the gap between germline ends came to 8 bases. CDR3 length: 15 amino acids. CDR1 and CDR2 from the germline V gene are MDHEN and SYDVKM. CDR3 sequence (DNA): TGTGCCAGCAGTTTAACGCTACTGAACACCGGGGAGCTGTTTTTT. It codes for CASSLTLLNTGELFF.

The chain employs TRBV30 and TRBJ2-2, with D possibly TRBD2 on 7 matching bases. V was cut by 4 bases and J by 4 bases, with 13 bases left in between. This CDR3 comprises 14 residues. The germline V gene has CDR1 GTSNPN and CDR2 SVGIG (reference sequence). CDR3 sequence (DNA): TGTGCCTGGATTGCGGGGGCTGGCACCGGGGAGCTGTTTTTT. This gives the protein CAWIAGAGTGELFF.

The chain couples TRBV15 to TRBJ1-2; no clear D gene. Germline V gene sequence: CDR1 LNHNV, CDR2 YYDKDF (reference sequence). V was shortened by 0 bases and J by 3 bases, with 14 bases between the two germline ends. CDR3 size: 16 residues. CDR3 sequence (DNA): TGTGCCACCAGCAGAGATATCCAGGCTGTTGACTATGGCTACACCTTC. This translates into CATSRDIQAVDYGYTF.

The V gene is TRBV10-3, the J gene TRBJ2-5; 9 nucleotides line up with TRBD2. Germline loops: CDR1 ENHRY, CDR2 SYGVKD. The CDR3 length is 18 residues. J gave up 1 base and V 3 bases, and 12 bases lay outside the gene matches. CDR3 DNA: TGTGCCATCAGTGATTTTGGGGGGATAGCGGGGGTCCAAGAGACCCAGTACTTC. Translation gives CAISDFGGIAGVQETQYF.

CDR3 DNA sequence: TGTGCCAGCAGCCAAGGGCCCGACTCCTATAATTCACCCCTCCACTTT. It is translated as CASSQGPDSYNSPLHF. The chain combines TRBV3-1 (or the pseudogene TRBV3-2) with TRBJ1-6; D ambiguous. The CDR3 totals 16 residues. Germline CDR1 reads LGHDT; CDR2 reads YNNKEL (reference sequence). Trimming left V 1 base short and J 0 bases short, with 7 bases between.

The chain carries TRBV6-1 and TRBJ1-1; TRBD1 agrees at 7 bases. J was trimmed by 6 bases and V by 1 base; bases with no gene match: 11. The CDR3 sequence is 16 residues long. CDR1 MNHNS and CDR2 SASEGT come from the germline V gene. The CDR3, as DNA: TGTGCCAGCAGTGAAGTAGGGGGCACAGGGTACGCTGAAGCTTTCTTT. Protein sequence: CASSEVGGTGYAEAFF.

The gene calls are TRBV15 and TRBJ1-4, with D perhaps TRBD1 (5 bases). This CDR3 has 16 amino acids. V was clipped by 0 bases and J by 5 bases, with 13 bases between them. CDR1 is LNHNV, CDR2 YYDKDF, per germline (reference sequence). The CDR3 nucleotides read TGTGCCACCAGCAGAGATGGGGCAGGTGGGAATGAAAAACTGTTTTTT. It encodes CATSRDGAGGNEKLFF.

This chain links TRBV30 with TRBJ1-2, with D tentatively TRBD1 (6 bases). Trimming removed 0 bases at V and 0 bases at J, with 14 bases between. This CDR3 has 16 residues. Germline V gene sequence: CDR1 GTSNPN, CDR2 SVGIG (reference sequence). Here the CDR3 reads CAWSVLGGTPNYGYTF. The CDR3 DNA reads as TGTGCCTGGAGTGTACTAGGGGGAACCCCTAACTATGGCTACACCTTC.

This clone was seen just once. This chain joins TRBV18 and TRBJ1-2; 9 nucleotides line up with TRBD1. The CDR3 covers 17 residues. V dropped 6 bases and J dropped 8; count of bases not matched to a gene: 19. The V gene's germline CDR1 is KGHSH and CDR2 LQKENI. The CDR3 DNA follows: TGTGCCAGCTCGCCCGGATTCGGGACAGGGAGTCTAGGAGGCTACACCTTC. Residues: CASSPGFGTGSLGGYTF.

This clone has a single count. The chain couples TRBV30 to TRBJ2-5; D may be TRBD1 (6 bases). The ends were cut back, 2 bases at V and 2 bases at J, with 9 bases in the middle. CDR1 is GTSNPN, CDR2 SVGIG, per germline (reference sequence). CDR3 size: 13 residues. CDR3 residues: CAWSTGIQETQYF. The CDR3 coding sequence is TGTGCCTGGAGTACAGGGATTCAAGAGACCCAGTACTTC.

This clone was picked up a small number of times. The chain links TRBV5-6 to TRBJ2-1, with D uncertain. Germline V lookup: CDR1 SGHDT, CDR2 YYEEEE. This CDR3 spans 12 amino acids. Trimming pared 1 base from V and 7 bases from J, leaving 6 bases between. The CDR3 protein is CASSLLDNEQFF. The CDR3 bases are TGTGCCAGCAGCTTGCTAGATAATGAGCAGTTCTTC.

The rearrangement links TRBV27 to TRBJ1-2; 7 bases fit TRBD1. Trimming removed 5 bases from V and 7 bases from J; junction bases left unmatched: 10. Looked up from germline, CDR1 is MNHEY and CDR2 is SMNVEV (reference sequence). This CDR3 is 14 amino acids long. Here the CDR3 DNA reads TGTGCCAGCAGTGCTATAGACAGGGTCACTGGCTACACCTTC. It translates to CASSAIDRVTGYTF.

The chain uses TRBV5-6 and TRBJ2-7, with 8 bases aligning to TRBD2. The V segment lost 4 bases and the J segment 5 bases; nucleotides outside the gene matches: 8. Per germline, CDR1 SGHDT and CDR2 YYEEEE. The CDR3 spans 14 residues. CDR3 in amino acids: CASSNQRELNEQYF. The CDR3 DNA is TGTGCCAGCAGCAATCAGCGGGAGTTGAACGAGCAGTACTTC.

On this clone itself: Other DNA variants within this sample encode the same CDR3. This chain uses TRBV9 with TRBJ1-3; D ambiguous. The V gene's germline CDR1 is SGDLS and CDR2 YYNGEE. The CDR3 consists of 15 residues. Trimming removed 0 bases at V and 1 base at J, with 8 bases between. In nucleotides, the CDR3 is TGTGCCAGCAGCGTAGAGGGAGTGTCTGGAAACACCATATATTTT. Translation gives CASSVEGVSGNTIYF.